This T cell receptor (beta chain) was retrieved from a study of T cells in Graves' hyperthyroidism and ophthalmopathy. The study based diagnoses on clinical symptoms, serum thyroxine and TRAb, thyroid ultrasound and orbital computed tomography. Source material for PBMCs was more than 9.5 ml fresh peripheral blood. TCR beta CDR3 sequences were amplified from RNA transcripts. The primer set for the first-round RT-PCR of the TCR CDR3 was HTBI. MiXCR, run by TCRdb on the multiplex PCR reads, gives a single entry per CDR3 protein. The sample lists a few hundred thousand distinct CDR3 sequences, approximately 19% occurring once. For this clonotype: Its antigen remains unidentified.

Study-wide results and caveats: Appearing also in blood were most of the thyroid clonotypes expanded above 0.001. Through a model of 13 V-J features, ophthalmopathy was separated from stable hyperthyroidism.

The CDR3 runs 11 residues. Germline V CDR1 and CDR2: LGHDT, YNNKEL (reference sequence). V lost 7 bases, J lost 5 bases, and 8 bases lay in between. The sequencing input was blood. The clonotype was recovered from a man aged 50-59 years with Graves' ophthalmopathy. This rearrangement joins TRBV3-1 to TRBJ2-5; D uncertain. CDR3 loop: CASTLWETQYF. The CDR3 DNA sequence: TGTGCCAGCACTCTATGGGAGACCCAGTACTTC.